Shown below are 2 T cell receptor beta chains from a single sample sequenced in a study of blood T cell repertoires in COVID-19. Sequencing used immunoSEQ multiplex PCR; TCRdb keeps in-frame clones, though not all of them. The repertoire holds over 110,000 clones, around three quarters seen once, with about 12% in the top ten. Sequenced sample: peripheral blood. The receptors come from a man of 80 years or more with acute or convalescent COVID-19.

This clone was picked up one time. The CDR3 DNA reads as TGTGCCAGTGGGGGCTACAGGGATCAGCCCCAGCATTTT. Its protein product is CASGGYRDQPQHF. The chain is built from TRBV6-5 and TRBJ1-5; TRBD1 is a possible D gene (6 bases). Trimming cost V 9 bases and J 5 bases, with 14 bases left between them. This CDR3 has 13 residues. Germline V gene sequence: CDR1 MNHEY, CDR2 SVGAGI.

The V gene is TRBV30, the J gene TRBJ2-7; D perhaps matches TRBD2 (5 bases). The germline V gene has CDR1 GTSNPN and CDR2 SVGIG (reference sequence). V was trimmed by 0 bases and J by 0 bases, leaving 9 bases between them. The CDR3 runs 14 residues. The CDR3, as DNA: TGTGCCTGGAGTGTAGGAGGCAACTCCTACGAGCAGTACTTC. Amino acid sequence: CAWSVGGNSYEQYF.